Below, one T cell receptor beta chain is given with its context. Its antigen is still unknown. Assay used: immunoSEQ multiplex PCR; TCRdb lists only in-frame clones, some missing. The repertoire consists of around 70,000 clones, with roughly 80% occurring once and the leading ten covering approximately 6.4%. The CDR3 runs 12 residues. Germline loops: CDR1 ENHRY, CDR2 SYGVKD. V was clipped by 7 bases and J by 6 bases, with 9 bases between them. The source of the sample is a study of radiation and T cells in renal cell carcinoma. Findings of the study overall: Top tumor clonotypes rose in blood 2 weeks post-radiation, then contracted.

The time point: blood 2 weeks post-SBRT. Stated treatment: 15 Gy SBRT to primary tumor, nephrectomy 4 weeks later. Blood was sampled at baseline, 2 weeks and 4 weeks after SBRT. Clear cell pathology was present in this patient's renal cell carcinoma. The TCR sequence derives from a man between 60 and 75 years old with renal cell carcinoma. Sequencing used blood, obtained from a patient whose treatment included radiotherapy and nephrectomy. The rearrangement uses TRBV10-3 and TRBJ2-2; D is undetermined. CDR3 DNA: TGTGCCATCACCCTCGGGCCCGGGGAGCTGTTTTTT. It yields the protein CAITLGPGELFF.